The clone carrying this T cell receptor beta chain was found many times. Its antigen remains unidentified. The CDR3 covers 14 residues. Germline V gene lookup returns CDR1 SGHDT and CDR2 YYEEEE. Losses at the gene ends were 4 bases for V and 9 bases for J; bases not matched to a gene: 7. Each patient was aged 18 to 65 and had newly diagnosed hyperthyroidism of under 2 months' duration. This sample stems from a study of T cells in Graves' hyperthyroidism and ophthalmopathy. Study-level findings and limits: Appearing also in blood were most of the thyroid clonotypes expanded above 0.001. Classification by a 13 V-J model distinguished ophthalmopathy from stable hyperthyroidism.

The TCR beta CDR3 regions underwent amplification using RNA transcripts as the source. Using the HTBI primer set, a first-round RT-PCR was run on the TCR CDR3. From the multiplex PCR reads, TCRdb called clonotypes with MiXCR, one entry per CDR3 protein. The sample lists about 540,000 distinct CDR3 sequences, 46% occurring once. The TCR comes from a woman aged 18 to 35 with Graves' hyperthyroidism. The J gene is TRBJ1-1, the V gene TRBV5-6, with TRBD1 matching over 12 bases. The sequenced material came from peripheral blood or thyroid tissue (not recorded which). CDR3 sequence (DNA): TGTGCCAGCAGCCCTGGGACAGGGGGCTCTAAAGCTTTCTTT. Translating gives CASSPGTGGSKAFF.